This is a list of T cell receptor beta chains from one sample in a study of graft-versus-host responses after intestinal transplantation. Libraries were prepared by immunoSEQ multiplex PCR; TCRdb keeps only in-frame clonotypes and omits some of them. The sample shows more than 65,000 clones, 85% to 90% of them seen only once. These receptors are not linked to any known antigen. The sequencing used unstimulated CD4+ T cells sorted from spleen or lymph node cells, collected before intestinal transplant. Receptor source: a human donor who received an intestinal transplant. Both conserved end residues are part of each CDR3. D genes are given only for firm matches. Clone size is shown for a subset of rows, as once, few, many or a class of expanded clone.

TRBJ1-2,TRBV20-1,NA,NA,TGCAGTGCGAGAGAGGGCAATGGCTACACCTTC,CSAREGNGYTF
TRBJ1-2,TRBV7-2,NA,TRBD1,TGTGCCAGCAGCTTAGCGCTATTGACAGGGCGTAACTATGGCTACACCTTC,CASSLALLTGRNYGYTF
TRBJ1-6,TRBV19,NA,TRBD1,TGTGCCAGTACCGAGAGGGGGCTCAATTCACCCCTCCACTTT,CASTERGLNSPLHF
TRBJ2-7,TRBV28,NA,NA,TGTGCCAGCACCCCTGGCGGGACTCCCTACGAGCAGTACTTC,CASTPGGTPYEQYF
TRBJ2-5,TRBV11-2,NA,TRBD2,TGTGCCAGCAGGGGCGGGAGGACCCAGTACTTC,CASRGGRTQYF
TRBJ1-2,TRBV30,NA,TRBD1,TGTGCCTGGTTCCAGGGGGCGATCTATGGCTACACCTTC,CAWFQGAIYGYTF
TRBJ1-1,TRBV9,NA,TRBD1,TGTGCCAGCAGCGTTGACAGGGGGACTGAAGCTTTCTTT,CASSVDRGTEAFF
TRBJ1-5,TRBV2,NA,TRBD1,TGTGCCAGCACTCTAGACAGGGGCAATCAGCCCCAGCATTTT,CASTLDRGNQPQHF
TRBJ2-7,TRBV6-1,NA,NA,TGTGCCAGCAGGACAGGACTAGGGAGAGGGGACGAGCAGTACTTC,CASRTGLGRGDEQYF
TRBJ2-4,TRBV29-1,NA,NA,TGCAGCGTAACTTTAGCCAAAAACATTCAGTACTTC,CSVTLAKNIQYF
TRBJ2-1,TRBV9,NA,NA,TGTGCCAGCAGCGTGCTAGGAGGAGAGCAGTTCTTC,CASSVLGGEQFF
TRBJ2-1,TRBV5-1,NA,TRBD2,TGCGCCAGCGCCTTGAGCGGGATGAATGAGCAGTTCTTC,CASALSGMNEQFF
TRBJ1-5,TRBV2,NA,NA,TGTGCCAGCAGTGCCCCCGGTCAAATCCAGCATTTT,CASSAPGQIQHF
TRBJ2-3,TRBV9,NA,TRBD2,TGTGCCAGCAGCAAGGGACTAGCGGGAGTGACCACAGATACGCAGTATTTT,CASSKGLAGVTTDTQYF
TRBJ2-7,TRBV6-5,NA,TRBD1,TGTGCCAGCAGTTACTCGACAGGGGTTCCCTACGAGCAGTACTTC,CASSYSTGVPYEQYF
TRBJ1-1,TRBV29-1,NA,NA,TGCAGCGCCCACCCGGGGCGGGGGACTGAAGCTTTCTTT,CSAHPGRGTEAFF
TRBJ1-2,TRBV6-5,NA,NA,TGTGCCAGCAGTTACGGGGGGGCTAACTATGGCTACACCTTC,CASSYGGANYGYTF
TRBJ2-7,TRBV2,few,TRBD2,TGTGCCAGCAGTGGAAGCGGGAGTGAGTACGAGCAGTACTTC,CASSGSGSEYEQYF
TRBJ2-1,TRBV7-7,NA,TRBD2,TGTGCTAGCAGCTTATCCGATTCTAGCGGGTACAATGAGCAGTTCTTC,CASSLSDSSGYNEQFF
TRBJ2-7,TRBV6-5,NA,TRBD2,TGTGCCAGCAGTTACGCGATAGCGGGGGGGCGAGAAGAGTACTTC,CASSYAIAGGREEYF
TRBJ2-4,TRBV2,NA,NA,TGTGCCAGCAGTGAATTGGGGGGAAAGGCCAAAAACATTCAGTACTTC,CASSELGGKAKNIQYF
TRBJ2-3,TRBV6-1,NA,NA,TGTGCCAGCAGTCTCGGGACTTACACAGATGCGCAGTATTTT,CASSLGTYTDAQYF
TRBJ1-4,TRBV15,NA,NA,TGTGCCACCAGCAGAGACGCAGGGATATGGGAAAAACTGTTTTTT,CATSRDAGIWEKLFF
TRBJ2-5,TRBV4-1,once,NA,TGCGCCAGCAGCCAAGGGCCCTTAGAGACCCAGTACTTC,CASSQGPLETQYF
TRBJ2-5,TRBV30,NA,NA,TGTGCCTGGATTACAAGACTGGAGACCCAGTACTTC,CAWITRLETQYF
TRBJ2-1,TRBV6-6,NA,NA,TGTGCCAGCAGTTACTCGCCTGTCCTCGGAGGTGAGCAGTTCTTC,CASSYSPVLGGEQFF
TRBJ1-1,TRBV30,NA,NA,TGTGCCTGGAGCGCAGGGATGGGGATGAACACTGAAGCTTTCTTT,CAWSAGMGMNTEAFF
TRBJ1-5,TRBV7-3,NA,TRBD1,TGTGCCAGCAGCTTTACAGGGGTGAGCAATCAGCCCCAGCATTTT,CASSFTGVSNQPQHF
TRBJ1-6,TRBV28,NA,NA,TGTGCCAGCAACAGTAATTCACCCCTCCACTTT,CASNSNSPLHF